These 14 T cell receptor beta chains share one sample of origin, sequenced in a study of blood T cells in healthy people across ages (dated by TCRdb to between 2014 and 2016). The library was generated by 5' RACE. Sequencing was carried out with an Illumina HiSeq 2500. A second PCR of roughly 6 to 11 cycles was run with a J-beta primer mix and a sample-barcoded 5' primer. TCRdb took the public reads, trimmed them with fastp at Q25, ran MiXCR for clone calling and kept in-frame beta chains. One record per CDR3 amino acid sequence lists the most common genes and DNA. This sample holds 1,500,000 or so distinct CDR3 sequences; approximately 59% were observed only once. The ten largest clonotypes hold under 8.5% of the sample. The source material was blood. The receptors derive from a man aged 18-30 years in good health.

The CDR3 protein is CASSEEGIRTDTQYF. CDR3 DNA: TGCGCCAGCAGTGAGGAGGGTATACGGACAGATACGCAGTATTTT. This chain joins TRBV10-1 and TRBJ2-3, with a weak D call TRBD2 (5 bases). Germline CDR1 reads WNHNN; CDR2 reads SYGVQD (reference sequence). The CDR3 loop spans 15 amino acids. The V end lost 2 bases, the J end lost 3 bases, and 12 bases lay between the germline ends.

This clonotype occurred once. At one end, the junction sequence differs from germline, possibly due to a read error. The chain combines TRBV4-1 with TRBJ2-7; no clear D. Per germline, CDR1 MGHRA and CDR2 YSYEKL. This CDR3 contains 17 residues. CDR3 coding DNA: TGCCCCAGCAGCCAAGTTCCGGATCCTACCCTCTCCTACGAGCAGTACTTC. It codes for CPSSQVPDPTLSYEQYF.

The CDR3 DNA reads as TGTGCCAGCGGTCAGGGAAAAACCTACGAGCAGTACTTC. Amino acids: CASGQGKTYEQYF. This chain links TRBV6-6 with TRBJ2-7; a possible D gene is TRBD1 (5 bases). With 8 bases removed from V and 2 bases from J, the gap between germline ends came to 13 bases. This CDR3 is built from 13 residues. Germline V gene data show CDR1 as MNHNY and CDR2 as SVGAGI (reference sequence).

The chain recombines TRBV4-1 with TRBJ2-7, with 9 nucleotides matching TRBD1. CDR3 size: 16 residues. Germline CDR1 and CDR2: MGHRA and YSYEKL. The V and J ends lost 1 base and 3 bases, in that order; junction bases with no gene match: 7. CDR3 sequence reads: CASSQVGQGPDYEQYF. CDR3 DNA: TGCGCCAGCAGCCAAGTGGGACAGGGCCCTGACTACGAGCAGTACTTC.

The genes are TRBV12-5 and TRBJ2-7; a weak D match, TRBD2 (6 bases). V lost 7 bases and J 4 bases, leaving 20 bases between the germline ends. Germline CDR1 is LGHNT and CDR2 is FRNRAP. The CDR3 spans 15 residues. The CDR3 loop is CASAITTGVRYEQYF. For the CDR3, the DNA is TGTGCTAGTGCTATCACAACGGGGGTCCGGTACGAGCAGTACTTC. The whole variable domain, filled in from reference TRBV12-5 and TRBJ2-7, reads DARVTQTPRHKVTEMGQEVTMRCQPILGHNTVFWYRQTMMQGLELLAYFRNRAPLDDSGMPKDRFSAEMPDATLATLKIQPSEPRDSAVYFCASAITTGVRYEQYFGPGTRLTVT.

The rearrangement links TRBV19 to TRBJ1-2; tentatively, D is TRBD1 (6 bases). Trimming cost V 2 bases and J 2 bases, with 12 bases left between them. Germline CDR1 is LNHDA and CDR2 is SQIVND (reference sequence). The CDR3 is made up of 15 amino acids. The CDR3 spells CASSINRDPNYGYTF. For the CDR3, the DNA is TGTGCCAGTAGTATAAACAGGGACCCAAACTATGGCTACACCTTC.

The chain couples TRBV28 to TRBJ2-5, with 7 bases aligning to TRBD1. V gave up 5 bases and J gave up 11 bases; unmatched junction bases: 14. CDR3 length: 14 amino acids. CDR1 is MDHEN, CDR2 SYDVKM, per germline. The CDR3 is CASSIHRGYNEQYF. The CDR3 DNA reads as TGTGCCAGCAGTATCCACAGGGGTTACAATGAGCAGTACTTC. The full variable domain, completed using reference TRBV28 and TRBJ2-5, is DVKVTQSSRYLVKRTGEKVFLECVQDMDHENMFWYRQDPGLGLRLIYFSYDVKMKEKGDIPEGYSVSREKKERFSLILESASTNQTSMYLCASSIHRGYNEQYFGPGTRLLVL.

This chain uses TRBV7-9 with TRBJ2-7, with 11 positions matching TRBD2. V shed 4 bases, J shed 7 bases, and the junction held 21 bases outside the gene matches. This CDR3 region has 19 residues. CDR1 SEHNR and CDR2 FQNEAQ come from the germline V gene (reference sequence). This CDR3 is CASSSGTSGSLGPQSEQYF. Written as DNA, the CDR3 is TGTGCCAGCAGCTCCGGGACTAGCGGATCCCTCGGCCCACAATCTGAGCAGTACTTC.

Of note for this clonotype: The junction departs from the called germline gene at one end, perhaps through a read error. The chain carries TRBV5-5 and TRBJ2-7, with 7 bases that match TRBD1. Germline lookup yields CDR1 SGHKS and CDR2 YYEKEE (reference sequence). CDR3 length equals 14 residues. CDR3 loop: CASNLGTDPYQQYF. CDR3 nucleotide sequence: TGTGCCAGCAACCTAGGGACAGACCCCTACCAGCAGTACTTC.

This clonotype was detected many times. The rearrangement joins TRBV24-1 to TRBJ2-4, with 11 bases identical to TRBD2. CDR1 is KGHDR and CDR2 is SFDVKD in the germline V gene. The ends lost 4 bases at V and 6 bases at J; junction bases unmatched: 4. The CDR3 length is 15 residues. The CDR3 sequence is CATSDPSGGTNIQYF. The CDR3 nucleotides read TGTGCCACCAGTGACCCTAGCGGGGGGACAAACATTCAGTACTTC.

Written as DNA, the CDR3 is TGTGCCAGCAGCCGGGACGATAATTCACCCCTCCACTTT. Amino acids: CASSRDDNSPLHF. V usage is TRBV3-1 and J usage is TRBJ1-6, with D tentatively TRBD1 (5 bases). The germline gives CDR1 LGHDT, CDR2 YNNKEL (reference sequence). V was clipped by 4 bases and J by 5 bases, with 6 bases between them. CDR3 length: 13 residues.

This chain connects TRBV5-1 to TRBJ2-1, with D tentatively TRBD2 (6 bases). Germline CDR1 reads SGHRS; CDR2 reads YFSETQ. The CDR3 sequence is 14 residues long. Trimming took off 3 bases at V and 2 bases at J, with 9 bases between the two ends. The CDR3 region is CASSSQRAYNEQFF. CDR3 DNA: TGCGCCAGCAGCTCGCAGCGGGCCTACAATGAGCAGTTCTTC.

The rearrangement links TRBV4-2 to TRBJ2-3; D possibly corresponds to TRBD2 (5 bases). CDR3 length: 15 residues. The V gene lost 4 bases and the J gene lost 0 bases, with 11 bases spanning the gap. The germline gives CDR1 LGHNA, CDR2 YNFKEQ. DNA for the CDR3: TGTGCCAGCAGCCCCCGTAGCGTTAGCACAGATACGCAGTATTTT. Protein product: CASSPRSVSTDTQYF.

Regarding this clonotype: One base away lies a much larger clone, so this may be a sequencing read error. The V call is TRBV7-2, the J call TRBJ2-1, with D possibly matching TRBD1 (6 bases). Germline CDR1 is SGHTA and CDR2 is FQGNSA. The length of the CDR3 is 13 residues. Trimming shortened V by 5 bases and J by 10 bases, and 15 bases separated the two germline ends. The CDR3 nucleotides read TGTGCCAGCAGCGGACAGAGCTCCTACGAGCAGTTCTTC. Residues: CASSGQSSYEQFF.